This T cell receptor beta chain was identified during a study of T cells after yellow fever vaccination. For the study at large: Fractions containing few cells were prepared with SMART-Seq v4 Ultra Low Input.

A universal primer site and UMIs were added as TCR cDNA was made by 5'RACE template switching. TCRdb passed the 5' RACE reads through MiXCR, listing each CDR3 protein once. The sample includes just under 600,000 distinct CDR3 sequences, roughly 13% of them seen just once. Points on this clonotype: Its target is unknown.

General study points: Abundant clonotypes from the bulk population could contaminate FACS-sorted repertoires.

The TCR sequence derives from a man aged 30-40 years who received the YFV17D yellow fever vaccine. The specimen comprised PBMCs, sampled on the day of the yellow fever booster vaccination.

As DNA, the CDR3 is TGTGCCAGCAGTCTCAGCACAGGTGAAGCTTTCTTT. Translating it yields CASSLSTGEAFF. The chain couples TRBV12-3 or TRBV12-4 to TRBJ1-1; perhaps TRBD1 as D (5 bases). This CDR3 has 12 residues. With 5 bases removed from V and 7 bases from J, the gap between germline ends came to 11 bases.